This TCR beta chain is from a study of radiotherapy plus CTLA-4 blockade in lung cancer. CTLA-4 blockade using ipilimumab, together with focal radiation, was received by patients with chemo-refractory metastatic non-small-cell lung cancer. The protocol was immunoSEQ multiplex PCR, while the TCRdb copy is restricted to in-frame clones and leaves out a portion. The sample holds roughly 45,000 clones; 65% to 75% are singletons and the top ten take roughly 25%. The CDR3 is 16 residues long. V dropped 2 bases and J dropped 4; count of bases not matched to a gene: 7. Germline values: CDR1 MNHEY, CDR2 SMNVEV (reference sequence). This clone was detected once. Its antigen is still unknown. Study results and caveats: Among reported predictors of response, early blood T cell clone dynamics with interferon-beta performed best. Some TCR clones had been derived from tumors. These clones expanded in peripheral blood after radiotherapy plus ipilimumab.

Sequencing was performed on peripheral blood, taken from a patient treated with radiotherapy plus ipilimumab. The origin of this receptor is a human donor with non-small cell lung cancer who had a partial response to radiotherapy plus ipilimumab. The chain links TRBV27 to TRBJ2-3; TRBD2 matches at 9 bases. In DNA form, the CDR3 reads TGTGCCAGCAGTTTAAATGGCCTAGCGGGATCAGATACGCAGTATTTT. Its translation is CASSLNGLAGSDTQYF.